This T cell receptor (beta chain) was obtained from a study of T-cell reconstitution after alpha-beta-depleted transplantation in children. Overall study findings and caveats: High day-60 TCRbeta diversity in some patients came from surviving recipient T cells and thymic progenitors.

Researchers prepared the TCRbeta library using unique molecular identifiers, the study reports. TCRdb analysed the PCR reads with MiXCR anew, one entry per CDR3 protein. The sample includes around 370,000 distinct CDR3 sequences, 15% to 20% of them seen just once. In this sample, this clonotype turned up a few times. Its antigen is still unknown. The CDR3 has 15 amino acids. Trimming cost V 1 base and J 6 bases, with 15 bases left between them. CDR1 and CDR2 from the germline V gene are MGHRA and YSYEKL. The V call is TRBV4-1, the J call TRBJ1-2; no clear D. The source of this sequence is a male patient between 2 and 10 years old who had a stem cell transplant for acute lymphoblastic leukemia, so the T cells may come from the graft donor. Sequencing used PBMCs, mostly from graft donor cells, obtained 360 days after TCRalphabeta/CD19-depleted stem cell transplant. The CDR3 reads CASSQGEFSRNGYTF. The CDR3 bases are TGCGCCAGCAGCCAAGGGGAATTCTCAAGGAATGGCTACACCTTC.